What follows are 27 T cell receptor beta chains derived from one specimen sequenced in a study of Ad26.COV2.S vaccination and SARS-CoV-2 variants. Treatment of the sample: about 20 received Ad26.COV2.S at low or high dose, single or two shots; 5 received placebo; per-sample allocation not given. Sample collection was performed on day 63 after the first vaccine or placebo injection. Using immunoSEQ multiplex PCR, the repertoire was profiled, and TCRdb retains in-frame clones only, with some absent. The sample holds under 500,000 clones; 92% are singletons and the top ten take about 1.7%. Sample: peripheral blood, taken in a trial of Ad26.COV2.S vaccine versus placebo. Receptor source: a person aged 18-60 years who received the Ad26.COV2.S COVID-19 vaccine or a placebo.

The chain has TRBV7-9 and TRBJ2-3; 9 bases agree with TRBD2. Germline V gene data show CDR1 as SEHNR and CDR2 as FQNEAQ (reference sequence). The J segment lost 4 bases and the V segment lost 7 bases, leaving 15 bases of the junction unmatched. This CDR3 is 17 amino acids long. CDR3 sequence: CASTSGVGGGASDTQYF. The DNA of the CDR3 is TGTGCCAGCACTTCGGGTGTAGGCGGGGGGGCCTCAGATACGCAGTATTTT. Supplemented by reference TRBV7-9 and TRBJ2-3, the full variable domain reads DTGVSQNPRHKITKRGQNVTFRCDPISEHNRLYWYRQTLGQGPEFLTYFQNEAQLEKSRLLSDRFSAERPKGSFSTLEIQRTEQGDSAMYLCASTSGVGGGASDTQYFGPGTRLTVL.

The chain couples TRBV9 to TRBJ2-3; 8 bases agree with TRBD1. Per the germline V gene, CDR1 is SGDLS and CDR2 is YYNGEE. This CDR3 has 18 residues. Trimming cost V 0 bases and J 4 bases; bases outside gene matches: 13. CDR3: CASSVATAGGIGPDTQYF. The CDR3 DNA reads TGTGCCAGCAGCGTAGCTACGGCAGGGGGCATCGGACCAGATACGCAGTATTTT.

This clone was detected once. V is TRBV5-5 and J is TRBJ1-1, with D unclear. V gave up 4 bases and J gave up 0 bases, with 10 bases separating them. Germline V gene data show CDR1 as SGHKS and CDR2 as YYEKEE (reference sequence). The length of the CDR3 is 14 residues. CDR3 DNA sequence: TGTGCCAGCAGCCCCCGAGGCCTGAACACTGAAGCTTTCTTT. Its translation: CASSPRGLNTEAFF.

The CDR3 region is CASNPGGEEDTQYF. CDR3 bases: TGTGCCAGCAACCCTGGGGGGGAAGAGGATACGCAGTATTTT. The chain uses TRBV9 and TRBJ2-3; 7 positions match TRBD2. Unmatched junction bases numbered 10, after V lost 6 bases and J lost 6 bases. The CDR3 consists of 14 residues. From germline, CDR1 is SGDLS and CDR2 YYNGEE. Variable domain in full (rest from reference TRBV9 and TRBJ2-3): DSGVTQTPKHLITATGQRVTLRCSPRSGDLSVYWYQQSLDQGLQFLIQYYNGEERAKGNILERFSAQQFPDLHSELNLSSLELGDSALYFCASNPGGEEDTQYFGPGTRLTVL.

The chain couples TRBV14 to TRBJ1-6, with D maybe TRBD1 (5 bases). CDR3 length: 15 amino acids. Per the germline V gene, CDR1 is SGHDN and CDR2 is FVKESK. The V end was cut by 0 bases, the J end by 9 bases, with 12 bases between. The CDR3 protein is CASSQDRGATSPLHF. Here the CDR3 DNA reads TGTGCCAGCAGCCAAGATAGAGGGGCCACTTCACCCCTCCACTTT.

This sequence joins TRBV28 and TRBJ2-5; no reliable D call. V was pared by 2 bases and J by 7 bases, with 8 bases between. CDR1 is MDHEN and CDR2 is SYDVKM in the germline V gene. The CDR3 runs 12 residues. CDR3 nucleotide sequence: TGTGCCAGCAGTTTAAGGTCCTCGACCCAGTACTTC. Encoded protein: CASSLRSSTQYF.

This chain links TRBV21-1 with TRBJ1-2; the table's D call, TRBD1, was not checked against the DNA. TRBV21-1 has pseudogene status. This CDR3 spans 16 amino acids. In DNA, the CDR3 is TGTGCCAGCAGCAAAGTTATGGCAGGAACTAACTATGGCTACACCTTC. This codes for CASSKVMAGTNYGYTF.

J is TRBJ2-4 and V is TRBV5-1; D may be TRBD1 or TRBD2 (6 bases each). Trimming shortened V by 3 bases and J by 8 bases, and 12 bases separated the two germline ends. CDR1 and CDR2 (germline): SGHRS, YFSETQ. CDR3 length: 13 amino acids. The CDR3 region is CASSSGGGDIQYF. The CDR3 DNA reads as TGCGCCAGCAGCTCAGGAGGGGGTGACATTCAGTACTTC.

The J gene is TRBJ2-1, the V gene TRBV6-4; 8 nucleotides match TRBD2. The ends lost 5 bases at V and 1 base at J; junction bases unmatched: 4. Germline V gene data show CDR1 as MRHNA and CDR2 as SNTAGT. This CDR3 spans 15 amino acids. CDR3 protein: CASSTLAESYNEQFF. The CDR3 DNA follows: TGTGCCAGCAGTACACTAGCGGAGTCCTACAATGAGCAGTTCTTC.

The genes are TRBV9 and TRBJ2-2; TRBD1 agrees at 10 bases. This CDR3 is built from 16 residues. The J segment lost 3 bases and the V segment lost 4 bases, leaving 6 bases of the junction unmatched. Per germline, CDR1 SGDLS and CDR2 YYNGEE. This chain's CDR3 is CASSPQTGGYTGELFF. The CDR3 bases are TGTGCCAGCAGCCCCCAGACAGGGGGCTACACCGGGGAGCTGTTTTTT.

The chain combines TRBV5-4 with TRBJ1-5, with 8 bases aligning to TRBD1. Germline V CDR1 and CDR2: SGHNT, YYREEE (reference sequence). V lost 7 bases and J lost 7; bases outside the gene matches: 7. CDR3 length equals 13 residues. The CDR3 is CASSQGGEQPQHF. CDR3 DNA: TGTGCCAGCTCACAGGGGGGCGAGCAGCCCCAGCATTTT.

The gene calls are TRBV30 and TRBJ1-6; 7 bases agree with TRBD1. The CDR3 loop spans 19 amino acids. Germline CDR1 reads GTSNPN; CDR2 reads SVGIG (reference sequence). V dropped 3 bases and J dropped 0; count of bases not matched to a gene: 14. The CDR3 spells CAWRPYYGQASSYNSPLHF. DNA of the CDR3: TGTGCCTGGAGACCCTACTACGGACAGGCGAGCTCCTATAATTCACCCCTCCACTTT.

V gene TRBV30 combines with J gene TRBJ1-5; tentative D call: TRBD1 (6 bases). V lost 4 bases, J lost 9 bases, and 13 bases lay in between. CDR1 GTSNPN and CDR2 SVGIG come from the germline V gene (reference sequence). This CDR3 has 12 residues. The CDR3 nucleotides read TGTGCCTGGACAGGGGTGAAGGGGCCCCAGCATTTT. Residues: CAWTGVKGPQHF.

The V gene is TRBV29-1, the J gene TRBJ2-3, with D unresolved. This CDR3 spans 11 amino acids. Germline loops: CDR1 SQVTM, CDR2 ANQGSEA. V lost 6 bases to trimming and J lost 0 bases, with 4 bases between them. CDR3 bases: TGCAGCGTCCTGAGCACAGATACGCAGTATTTT. Protein: CSVLSTDTQYF.

The chain is built from TRBV5-4 and TRBJ1-5; unclear D gene. Germline-derived CDR1 and CDR2 are SGHNT and YYREEE (reference sequence). V lost 4 bases and J lost 7, with 18 bases in between. This CDR3 has 15 amino acids. The CDR3 here is CASSPDPSSGQPQHF. DNA for the CDR3: TGTGCCAGCAGCCCCGACCCTAGCTCGGGGCAGCCCCAGCATTTT.

The genes are TRBV5-6 and TRBJ2-7; 8 bases fit TRBD1. CDR1 and CDR2 from the germline V gene are SGHDT and YYEEEE. The CDR3 sequence is 15 residues long. V gave up 0 bases and J gave up 0 bases; unmatched junction bases: 2. CDR3 nucleotides: TGTGCCAGCAGCTTGGAAGGACAGGGCTCCTACGAGCAGTACTTC. It codes for CASSLEGQGSYEQYF.

The chain is built from TRBV24-1 and TRBJ2-3, with 12 nucleotides matching TRBD2. Per germline, CDR1 KGHDR and CDR2 SFDVKD. J gave up 9 bases and V 1 base, and 4 bases lay outside the gene matches. This CDR3 is built from 15 residues. CDR3 in amino acids: CATSDFTSGGKTQYF. CDR3 nucleotide sequence: TGTGCCACCAGTGATTTTACTAGCGGGGGGAAAACGCAGTATTTT.

As for this clone: Other DNA sequences from this sample encode an identical CDR3 as well. CDR3 in DNA: TGTGCCAGCAGTTTACAGGGCAACTATGGCTACACCTTC. It encodes CASSLQGNYGYTF. J is TRBJ1-2 and V is TRBV27, with a weak D call TRBD1 (5 bases). The ends were cut back, 2 bases at V and 2 bases at J, with 6 bases in the middle. The CDR3 contains 13 residues. CDR1 MNHEY and CDR2 SMNVEV come from the germline V gene (reference sequence).

The chain uses TRBV6-2 or TRBV6-3 and TRBJ1-5; the D gene is possibly TRBD1 (6 bases). The CDR3 has 16 amino acids. Germline CDR1 is MNHEY and CDR2 is SVGEGT. Deletions cut 7 bases from V and 0 bases from J, with 16 bases between. CDR3 amino acids: CASTPRTASSNQPQHF. In DNA, the CDR3 is TGTGCCAGCACCCCCCGGACAGCGTCTAGCAATCAGCCCCAGCATTTT.

The V gene is TRBV18, the J gene TRBJ1-1; TRBD1 matches at 8 bases. Germline V gene data show CDR1 as KGHSH and CDR2 as LQKENI. The CDR3 loop spans 15 amino acids. The V segment lost 5 bases and the J segment 5 bases; nucleotides outside the gene matches: 10. CDR3 loop: CASSSDRVGGTEAFF. The CDR3 region has the DNA TGTGCCAGCTCATCGGACAGGGTCGGGGGAACTGAAGCTTTCTTT.

This rearrangement joins TRBV6-2 or TRBV6-3 to TRBJ2-6; D could derive from TRBD1 or TRBD2 (6 bases each). Germline-derived CDR1 and CDR2 are MNHEY and SVGEGT. The CDR3 extends over 16 amino acids. Trimming left V 3 bases short and J 1 base short, with 10 bases between. CDR3 region: CASSYWGASGANVLTF. In DNA form, the CDR3 reads TGTGCCAGCAGTTATTGGGGGGCTTCTGGGGCCAACGTCCTGACTTTC.

Only one count was recorded for this clone. The chain recombines TRBV2 with TRBJ2-3; TRBD1 agrees at 8 bases. Germline lookup yields CDR1 SNHLY and CDR2 FYNNEI. Trimming removed 6 bases from V and 6 bases from J; junction bases left unmatched: 5. CDR3 length equals 13 residues. The CDR3 DNA sequence: TGTGCCAGCAGAAGGACAGGGCTTGATACGCAGTATTTT. This gives the protein CASRRTGLDTQYF.

The chain carries TRBV5-1 and TRBJ2-7; D is uncertain. Germline loops: CDR1 SGHRS, CDR2 YFSETQ. Trimming took off 0 bases at V and 2 bases at J, with 15 bases between the two ends. This CDR3 is 16 amino acids long. The CDR3 here is CASSLDYDSAPYEQYF. The CDR3 region has the DNA TGCGCCAGCAGCTTGGATTATGATTCGGCACCCTACGAGCAGTACTTC.

The chain employs TRBV6-6 and TRBJ2-3; D is ambiguous. This CDR3 has 12 residues. Germline CDR1 MNHNY, CDR2 SVGAGI (reference sequence). Trimming pared 5 bases from V and 10 bases from J, leaving 13 bases between. CDR3 bases: TGTGCCAGCAGTCTCAAACGTGATGCGCAGTATTTT. The encoded protein is CASSLKRDAQYF.

The chain employs TRBV7-8 and TRBJ2-7; tentatively, D is TRBD1 or TRBD2 (5 bases each). CDR3 size: 15 residues. The V gene's germline CDR1 is SGHVS and CDR2 FQNEAQ. V was trimmed by 2 bases and J by 1 base, leaving 12 bases between them. DNA of the CDR3: TGTGCCAGCAGCTTAAAGGGACCGCCTTCCTACGAGCAGTACTTC. As protein: CASSLKGPPSYEQYF.

The chain is built from TRBV13 and TRBJ2-7; D is perhaps TRBD2 (6 bases). CDR3 length equals 14 residues. Trimming took off 4 bases at V and 1 base at J, with 11 bases between the two ends. Germline CDR1 PRHDT, CDR2 FYEKMQ (reference sequence). CDR3 nucleotides: TGTGCCAGCAGCTCCTTGGGGGGATCCTACGAGCAGTACTTC. As protein: CASSSLGGSYEQYF.

V and J are TRBV28 and TRBJ1-2, with D tentatively TRBD1 (5 bases). With 6 bases removed from V and 4 bases from J, the gap between germline ends came to 12 bases. CDR3 length: 13 amino acids. Germline V gene lookup returns CDR1 MDHEN and CDR2 SYDVKM. The CDR3 bases are TGTGCCAGCAGACGGGGCTTGAGCTATGGCTACACCTTC. Protein product: CASRRGLSYGYTF.